The rows below give T cell receptor beta chains drawn from one sample of a study of CD8 T cells in Susac syndrome. One entry per CDR3 protein, called by TCRdb with MiXCR from the immunoSEQ multiplex PCR reads. The profile covers approximately 180,000 distinct CDR3 sequences, with almost 96% appearing a single time and 0.093% taken by the ten largest. The specimen sequenced was CD4+ T cells from PBMCs. The receptors were gathered from a human donor with multiple sclerosis. The CDR3 runs from the conserved cysteine through the conserved F or W. The D gene is left open where the match is weak. The listing skips clone size in some rows; elsewhere it reads once, few, many or a size class.

abundance,v_gene,d_gene,j_gene,CDR3nt,CDR3aa
.,TRBV7-2,.,TRBJ2-5,TGTGCCAGCAGCCCCGGTTGGAGGGCGATGGGGCAAGAGACCCAGTACTTC,CASSPGWRAMGQETQYF
.,TRBV29-1,TRBD1,TRBJ1-1,TGCAGCGTTGATCAGGGGGCTTTGAACACTGAAGCTTTCTTT,CSVDQGALNTEAFF
.,TRBV20-1,.,TRBJ2-2,TGCAGTGCTGCCGGGACGAACACCGGGGAGCTGTTTTTT,CSAAGTNTGELFF
.,TRBV12-3/TRBV12-4,.,TRBJ1-2,TGTGCCAGCAGTCCAAGAAGACGGGGCTACACCTTC,CASSPRRRGYTF
.,TRBV3-1,TRBD2,TRBJ2-3,TGTGCCAGCACCGCGGCGGGGGGGCCAGATACGCAGTATTTT,CASTAAGGPDTQYF
.,TRBV9,.,TRBJ2-7,TGTGCCAGCAGCGTAGGCGGGACAGTTCCCTACGAGCAGTACTTC,CASSVGGTVPYEQYF
.,TRBV4-1,.,TRBJ2-3,TGCGCCAGCAGCCAAGTTTCGATAAGCACAGATACGCAGTATTTT,CASSQVSISTDTQYF
once,TRBV29-1,.,TRBJ2-2,TGCAGCGCCCGGACCCAGAACACCGGGGAGCTGTTTTTT,CSARTQNTGELFF
few,TRBV11-2,TRBD2,TRBJ2-3,TGTGCCAGCAGCGGCTCCGGGACTATTAGGACCCCCGCAGATACGCAGTATTTT,CASSGSGTIRTPADTQYF
.,TRBV20-1,.,TRBJ2-1,TGCAGTGCTAGTTGGGACCATGAGCAGTTCTTC,CSASWDHEQFF
.,TRBV12-3/TRBV12-4,.,TRBJ2-3,TGTGCCAGCAGTTTAGACCCTGCGGGCCCCTTCACAGATACGCAGTATTTT,CASSLDPAGPFTDTQYF
.,TRBV18,TRBD1,TRBJ2-7,TGTGCCAGCTCCCCTAGGTCAGGGGGTGAGCAGTACTTC,CASSPRSGGEQYF
.,TRBV3-1,TRBD1,TRBJ1-2,TGTGCCAGCAGCCCCTTTGGGACAGGGAGCCACTATGGCTACACCTTC,CASSPFGTGSHYGYTF
.,TRBV20-1,.,TRBJ2-4,TGCAGTGCTAGAGCGAAAAACATTCAGTACTTC,CSARAKNIQYF
.,TRBV6-2/TRBV6-3,TRBD1,TRBJ1-6,TGTGCCAGCAGAGACCGGGACAGGGTTAATTCACCCCTCCACTTT,CASRDRDRVNSPLHF
.,TRBV20-1,.,TRBJ2-2,TGCAGTGCTAGCCGCCTCCGGAACACCGGGGAGCTGTTTTTT,CSASRLRNTGELFF
.,TRBV15,.,TRBJ2-7,TGTGCCACCAGCAGAGGCAGCTGGGAGCAGTACTTC,CATSRGSWEQYF
.,TRBV20-1,.,TRBJ1-2,TGCAGTGCCCCAGGGACAAACTATGGCTACACCTTC,CSAPGTNYGYTF
.,TRBV29-1,.,TRBJ2-5,TGCAGCGTTTTTCGGGGCGGGGAGACCCAGTACTTC,CSVFRGGETQYF
.,TRBV23-1,.,TRBJ1-5,TGCGCCAGCAGTCTATCGGGGAGGCATAGCAATCAGCCCCAGCATTTT,CASSLSGRHSNQPQHF
.,TRBV30,.,TRBJ2-1,TGTGCCTGGAGTTTCTCGGGGGGCCCCTACAATGAGCAGTTCTTC,CAWSFSGGPYNEQFF
.,TRBV15,.,TRBJ2-1,TGTGCCACCAGCAGAGGAGGACAGACCTCCTACAATGAGCAGTTCTTC,CATSRGGQTSYNEQFF
.,TRBV24-1,.,TRBJ2-3,TGTGCCACCAGTGATTTCCGAGGGGGTGCGCAGTATTTT,CATSDFRGGAQYF
.,TRBV29-1,TRBD1,TRBJ2-7,TGCAGCGTTGCCAGGGGGCGAGAGCAGTACTTC,CSVARGREQYF
.,TRBV20-1,.,TRBJ1-1,TGCAGTGCTAGATGGGGGAGGTTGAACACTGAAGCTTTCTTT,CSARWGRLNTEAFF
once,TRBV2,TRBD2,TRBJ2-5,TGTGCCAGCAGTGCCGGGGGGGCCCAGACCCAGTACTTC,CASSAGGAQTQYF
.,TRBV28,TRBD2,TRBJ2-5,TGTGCCAGCAGTTGGGGGGAGACTAGCGGATATCAAGAGACCCAGTACTTC,CASSWGETSGYQETQYF
.,TRBV7-2,.,TRBJ2-3,TGTGCCAGCAGCTTAGCGGGGGGGCGGAGAGATACGCAGTATTTT,CASSLAGGRRDTQYF
.,TRBV5-1,TRBD2,TRBJ2-3,TGCGCCAGCAGCTTGGCGGGAGGGGCAGATACGCAGTATTTT,CASSLAGGADTQYF
.,TRBV18,.,TRBJ1-4,TGTGCCAGCTCCCCGAAGGAGGGAATGGGTGAAAAACTGTTTTTT,CASSPKEGMGEKLFF
.,TRBV3-1,.,TRBJ1-5,TGTGCCAGCAGCCCCTACTTGGGGAATCCCCAGCATTTT,CASSPYLGNPQHF
.,TRBV4-3,.,TRBJ2-3,TGCGCCAGCAGCCAAGATTCGTGGACAGATACGCAGTATTTT,CASSQDSWTDTQYF
.,TRBV27,.,TRBJ2-6,TGTGCCAGCAGTTCGGCAGCCTCTGGGGCCAACGTCCTGACTTTC,CASSSAASGANVLTF
once,TRBV5-4,.,TRBJ1-2,TGTGCCAGCAGCTTGCCGGGGCTGGGTGGCTACACCTTC,CASSLPGLGGYTF
.,TRBV9,TRBD2,TRBJ2-2,TGTGCCAGCAGCGTAGGGGCTTCTAGCGGCGAGGGGGAGCTGTTTTTT,CASSVGASSGEGELFF
.,TRBV27,.,TRBJ2-7,TGTGCCAGCAGTTTATCGGCCAGGGCCCCCTACGAGCAGTACTTC,CASSLSARAPYEQYF
.,TRBV5-1,.,TRBJ2-2,TGCGCCAGCAGCCCTACCAGGACCCGCCCTGCCGGGGAGCTGTTTTTT,CASSPTRTRPAGELFF
.,TRBV7-9,TRBD1,TRBJ1-1,TGTGCCAGCAGCCCCGGGGACAGGGGTCGTACTGAAGCTTTCTTT,CASSPGDRGRTEAFF
.,TRBV3-1,TRBD2,TRBJ2-5,TGTGCCAGCAGCCGTCGACTAGCGGGGGGTCATGAGACCCAGTACTTC,CASSRRLAGGHETQYF
.,TRBV3-1,TRBD1,TRBJ2-5,TGTGCCAGCAGCCAACCCGGACAGGGTAGAGGGACCCAGTACTTC,CASSQPGQGRGTQYF
.,TRBV15,.,TRBJ1-5,TGTGCCACCAGCAGAGGAGGGAGCAATCAGCCCCAGCATTTT,CATSRGGSNQPQHF
.,TRBV29-1,.,TRBJ2-7,TGCAGCGTTGAAGGGATAACCTACGAGCAGTACTTC,CSVEGITYEQYF
.,TRBV2,TRBD1,TRBJ1-2,TGTGCCAGCCTCCGGGACAGAGAGTATGGCTACACCTTC,CASLRDREYGYTF
.,TRBV29-1,.,TRBJ1-2,TGCAGCGTACACCGCACTAACTATGGCTACACCTTC,CSVHRTNYGYTF
.,TRBV27,.,TRBJ1-2,TGTGCCAGCAGCCCGAATGGGTTAGGCTATGGCTACACCTTC,CASSPNGLGYGYTF
.,TRBV20-1,TRBD2,TRBJ2-7,TGCAGTGCTAGACGCGGGGGGGCCTACGAGCAGTACTTC,CSARRGGAYEQYF
.,TRBV29-1,TRBD1,TRBJ1-4,TGCAGCGTTGAAGACAGGGGGCACGAAAAACTGTTTTTT,CSVEDRGHEKLFF
.,TRBV7-9,TRBD2,TRBJ2-1,TGTGCCAGCAGCTTAAAATTGGGGGGGATATCTTTCTTC,CASSLKLGGISFF
.,TRBV19,.,TRBJ2-7,TGTGCCAGTAGTATAGGAGAGGAGCAATTC,CASSIGEEQF
.,TRBV7-2,.,TRBJ2-7,TGTGCCAGCAGCTTAGGCGCGGCAGGGAGGAGACGCTACGAGCAGTACTTC,CASSLGAAGRRRYEQYF
.,TRBV30,.,TRBJ1-2,TGTGCCTGGAGCGGGTCGTCGTATGGCTACACCTTC,CAWSGSSYGYTF
.,TRBV7-2,.,TRBJ2-5,TGTGCCAGCAGCTTATCGAGGGGTTGGGAGACCCAGTACTTC,CASSLSRGWETQYF
.,TRBV13,.,TRBJ2-7,TGTGCCAGCAGCTCCCTCCTAAAACGCCACGAGCAGTACTTC,CASSSLLKRHEQYF